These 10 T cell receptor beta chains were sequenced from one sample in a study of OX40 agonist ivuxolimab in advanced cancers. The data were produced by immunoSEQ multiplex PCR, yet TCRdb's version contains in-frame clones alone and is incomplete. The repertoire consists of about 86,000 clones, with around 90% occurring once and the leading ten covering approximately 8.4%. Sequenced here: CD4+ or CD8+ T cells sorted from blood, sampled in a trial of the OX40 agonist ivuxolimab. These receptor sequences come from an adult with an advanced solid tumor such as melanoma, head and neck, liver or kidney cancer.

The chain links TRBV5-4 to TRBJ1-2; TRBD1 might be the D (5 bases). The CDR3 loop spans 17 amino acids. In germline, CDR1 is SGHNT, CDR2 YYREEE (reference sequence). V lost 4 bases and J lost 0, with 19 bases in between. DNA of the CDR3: TGTGCCAGCAGCGACCCTATTCAGACAGTCACTAACTATGGCTACACCTTC. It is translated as CASSDPIQTVTNYGYTF.

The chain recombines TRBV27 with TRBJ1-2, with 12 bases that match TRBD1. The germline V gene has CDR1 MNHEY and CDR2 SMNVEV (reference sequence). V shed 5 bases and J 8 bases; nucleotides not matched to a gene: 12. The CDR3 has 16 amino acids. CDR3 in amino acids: CASSMRPGQGAGGYTF. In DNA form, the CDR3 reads TGTGCCAGCAGTATGCGACCGGGACAGGGGGCGGGCGGCTACACCTTC.

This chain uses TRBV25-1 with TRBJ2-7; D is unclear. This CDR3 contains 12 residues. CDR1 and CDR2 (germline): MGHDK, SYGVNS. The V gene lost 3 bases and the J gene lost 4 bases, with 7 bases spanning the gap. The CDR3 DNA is TGTGCCAGCAGTGATGGAAGTTACGAGCAGTACTTC. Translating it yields CASSDGSYEQYF.

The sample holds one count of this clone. The CDR3 sequence: CASIDGLLTDTQYF. In DNA form, the CDR3 reads TGTGCCAGCATCGACGGACTCCTCACAGATACGCAGTATTTT. This chain uses TRBV27 with TRBJ2-3; perhaps TRBD2 as D (5 bases). The V end was cut by 7 bases, the J end by 2 bases, with 13 bases between. This CDR3 contains 14 residues. The germline V gene has CDR1 MNHEY and CDR2 SMNVEV (reference sequence).

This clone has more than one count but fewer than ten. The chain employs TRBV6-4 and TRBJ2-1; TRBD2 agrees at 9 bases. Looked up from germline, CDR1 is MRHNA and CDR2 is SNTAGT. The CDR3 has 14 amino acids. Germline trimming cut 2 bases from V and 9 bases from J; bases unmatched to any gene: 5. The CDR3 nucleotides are TGTGCCAGCAGTGACGGGCGGGAGGGGAGTGAGCAGTTCTTC. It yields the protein CASSDGREGSEQFF.

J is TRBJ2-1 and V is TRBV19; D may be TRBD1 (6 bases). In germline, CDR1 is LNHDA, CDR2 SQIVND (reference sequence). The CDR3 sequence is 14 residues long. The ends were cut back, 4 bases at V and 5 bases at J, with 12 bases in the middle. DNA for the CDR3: TGTGCCAGTAGTACCCCCCGGGACAACAATGAGCAGTTCTTC. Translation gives CASSTPRDNNEQFF.

CDR3 residues: CASSQVAGTSYEQYF. CDR3 in DNA: TGCGCCAGCAGCCAGGTAGCGGGGACCAGCTACGAGCAGTACTTC. The chain joins TRBV4-1 to TRBJ2-7, with TRBD2 matching over 8 bases. There are 15 residues in the CDR3. Germline V gives CDR1 MGHRA, CDR2 YSYEKL. Trimming at V came to 3 bases and at J to 3 bases, leaving 7 bases not matched to a gene.

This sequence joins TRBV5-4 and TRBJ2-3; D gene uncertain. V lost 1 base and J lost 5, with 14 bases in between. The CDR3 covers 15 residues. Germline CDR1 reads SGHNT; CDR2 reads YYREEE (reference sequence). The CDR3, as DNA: TGTGCCAGCAGCTTGATGGGCACCGAAAGAGATACGCAGTATTTT. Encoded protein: CASSLMGTERDTQYF.

The DNA for the CDR3 is TGTGCCAGCAGTCATGAACCCGCAGGGAAGACCTACGAGCAGTACTTC. Translating gives CASSHEPAGKTYEQYF. The chain has TRBV11-2 and TRBJ2-7; D possibly corresponds to TRBD1 (5 bases). There are 16 residues in the CDR3. Germline-derived CDR1 and CDR2 are SGHAT and FQNNGV. Trimming took off 6 bases at V and 2 bases at J, with 20 bases between the two ends.

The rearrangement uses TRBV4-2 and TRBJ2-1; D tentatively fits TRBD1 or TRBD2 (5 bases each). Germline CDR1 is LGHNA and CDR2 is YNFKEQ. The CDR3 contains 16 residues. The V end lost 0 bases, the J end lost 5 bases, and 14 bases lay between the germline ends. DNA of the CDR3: TGTGCCAGCAGCCAAGATCGAGGGATGGGGCACAATGAGCAGTTCTTC. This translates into CASSQDRGMGHNEQFF.